This T cell receptor (beta chain) was profiled in a study of Tregs in tolerant kidney transplant recipients. About the study: An approximately three-day belatacept mixed lymphocyte reaction, sometimes plus 5-day graft donor restimulation, preceded CD4+CD25+CD127- sorting. Points from the study as a whole: Findings come from small patient numbers and require larger validation.

Clones were read by immunoSEQ multiplex PCR, and TCRdb kept only the in-frame ones, dropping some. The data show around 30,000 clones, 70% to 85% seen once. On this clone itself: Antigen specificity is unknown.

The V gene lost 4 bases and the J gene lost 1 base, with 14 bases spanning the gap. This CDR3 is built from 15 residues. Per germline, CDR1 SGHRS and CDR2 YFSETQ. The TCR was taken from a human donor in good health. The chain couples TRBV5-1 to TRBJ2-5; D is possibly TRBD1 (5 bases). Sequenced input: Tregs from blood cultured with allogeneic cells. CDR3 protein: CASSENRLPQETQYF. Written as DNA, the CDR3 is TGCGCCAGCAGCGAAAACAGGCTGCCCCAAGAGACCCAGTACTTC.